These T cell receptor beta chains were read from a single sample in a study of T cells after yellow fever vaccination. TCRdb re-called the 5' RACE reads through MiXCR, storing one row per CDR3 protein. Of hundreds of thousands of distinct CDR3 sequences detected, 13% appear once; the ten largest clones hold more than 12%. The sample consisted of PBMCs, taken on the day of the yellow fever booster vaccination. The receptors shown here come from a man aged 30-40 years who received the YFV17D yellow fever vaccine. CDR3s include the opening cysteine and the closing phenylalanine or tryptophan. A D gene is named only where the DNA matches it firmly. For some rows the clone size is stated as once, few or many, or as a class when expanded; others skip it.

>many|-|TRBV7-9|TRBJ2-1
TGTGCCAGCAGCTGGGACGGTTACAATGAGCAGTTCTTC
CASSWDGYNEQFF
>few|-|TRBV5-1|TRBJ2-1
TGCGCCAGCAGCTTGACAGGGAACACCTACAATGAGCAGTTCTTC
CASSLTGNTYNEQFF
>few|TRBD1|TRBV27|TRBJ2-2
TGTGCCAGCAGTTCAGGGGGCGCGGGCACCGGGGAGCTGTTTTTT
CASSSGGAGTGELFF
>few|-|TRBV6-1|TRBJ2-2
TGTGCCAGCACCTTAGAAAACAGGGCGGGAACCGGGGAGCTGTTTTTT
CASTLENRAGTGELFF
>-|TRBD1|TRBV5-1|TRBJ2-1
TGCGCCAGCAGTTACACTACAGGGGGGAAGGAGCAGTTCTTC
CASSYTTGGKEQFF
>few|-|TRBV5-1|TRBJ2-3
TGCGCCAGCAGCCCGAGCCCGGGCACAGATACGCAGTATTTT
CASSPSPGTDTQYF
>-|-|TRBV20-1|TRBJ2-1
TGCAGTGCGGGGTCCGTCTACAATGAGCAGTTCTTC
CSAGSVYNEQFF
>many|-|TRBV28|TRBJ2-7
TGTGCCACCGGCACCTACGAGCAGTACTTC
CATGTYEQYF
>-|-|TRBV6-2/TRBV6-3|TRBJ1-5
TGTGCCAGCAGTTACTCTACTCCAAGGGGGGTTGGCAATCAGCCCCAGCATTTT
CASSYSTPRGVGNQPQHF
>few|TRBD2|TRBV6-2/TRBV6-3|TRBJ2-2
TGTGCCATTACTAGCGGGAGCGGGGACACCGGGGAGCTGTTTTTT
CAITSGSGDTGELFF
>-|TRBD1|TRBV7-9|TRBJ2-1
TGTGCCAGCAGACTCGACAGGGGAAGTTACAATGAGCAGTTCTTC
CASRLDRGSYNEQFF
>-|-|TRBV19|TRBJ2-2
TGTGCCAGTAGTCCTTTTTCCCAAAACACCGGGGAGCTGTTTTTT
CASSPFSQNTGELFF
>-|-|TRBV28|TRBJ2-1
TGTGCCAGCAGTTTCTTCTCGTCGCGCAACAATGAGCAGTTCTTC
CASSFFSSRNNEQFF
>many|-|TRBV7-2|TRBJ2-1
TGTGCCAGCAGCTTAACCACAGGGAACAATGAGCAGTTCTTC
CASSLTTGNNEQFF
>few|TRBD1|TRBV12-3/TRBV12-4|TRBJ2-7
TGTGCCAGCAGTTTGGGACAGCCTTCTGGGGAGCAGTACTTC
CASSLGQPSGEQYF
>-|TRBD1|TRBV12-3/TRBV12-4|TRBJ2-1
TGTGCCAGCCTACCCGGGACAGCCAATGAGCAGTTCTTC
CASLPGTANEQFF
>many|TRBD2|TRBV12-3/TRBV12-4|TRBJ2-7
TGTGCCAGCAGTCCCGGGACTAGCGGGATGGGACTCGAGCAGTACTTC
CASSPGTSGMGLEQYF
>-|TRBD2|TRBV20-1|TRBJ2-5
TGCAGTGCTAGAGAAGGGACTAGCGACCAAGAGACCCAGTACTTC
CSAREGTSDQETQYF
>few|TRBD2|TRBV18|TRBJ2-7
TGTGCCAGCTCCTCCAGGGAGGGTGAGCAGTACTTC
CASSSREGEQYF
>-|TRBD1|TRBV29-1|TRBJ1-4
TGCAGCGTTGGACAGGGTCCGGATGAAAAACTGTTTTTT
CSVGQGPDEKLFF
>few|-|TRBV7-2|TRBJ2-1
TGTGCCAGCAGCTCCCGAAGCGGAGAGGGGCATGAGCAGTTCTTC
CASSSRSGEGHEQFF
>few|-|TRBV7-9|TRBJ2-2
TGTGCCAGCAGAATCGGGCGGAACACCGGGGAGCTGTTTTTT
CASRIGRNTGELFF
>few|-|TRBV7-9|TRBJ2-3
TGTGCCAGCAGCTTAACGCTCATTAATACGCAGTATTTT
CASSLTLINTQYF
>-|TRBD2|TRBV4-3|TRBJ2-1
TGCGCCAGCAGCCTCGAAGCGGGAGGGTCTGCTGAGCAGTTCTTC
CASSLEAGGSAEQFF
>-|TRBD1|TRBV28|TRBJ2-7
TGTGCCAGCAGTTACGGGACAGGGGCCTTCTCCTACGAGCAGTACTTC
CASSYGTGAFSYEQYF
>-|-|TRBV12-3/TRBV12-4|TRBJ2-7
TGTGCCAGCGGGAGAGTCGGCGAGCAGTACTTC
CASGRVGEQYF
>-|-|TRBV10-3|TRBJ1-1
TGTGCCATCAGTGAGTCGATCCTGGCGACTGAAGCTTTCTTT
CAISESILATEAFF
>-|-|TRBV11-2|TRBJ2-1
TGTGCCAGCAGCTTACGGGACCGGTCCTACAATGAGCAGTTCTTC
CASSLRDRSYNEQFF
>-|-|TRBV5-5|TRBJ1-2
TGTGCCAGCAGCGACACCTCGGGCCCCTATGGCTACACCTTC
CASSDTSGPYGYTF
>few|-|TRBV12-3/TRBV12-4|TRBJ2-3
TGTGCCAGCAGTCTACAGGGTTCTGGAGATACGCAGTATTTT
CASSLQGSGDTQYF
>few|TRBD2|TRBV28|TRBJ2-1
TGTGCCAGCAGTCAGGGACTAGCGGGAGAAGACGAGCAGTTCTTC
CASSQGLAGEDEQFF
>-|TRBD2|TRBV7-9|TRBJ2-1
TGTGCCAGCACCCTAGCGGTCAATGAGCAGTTCTTC
CASTLAVNEQFF
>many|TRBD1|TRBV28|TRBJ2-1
TGTGCCAGCAGTTTGAGTTCGCAGGGGGCGAAGGAGCAGTTCTTC
CASSLSSQGAKEQFF
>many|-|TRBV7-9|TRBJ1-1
TGTGCCAGCAGCTTAGAGGGTAGCACTGAAGCTTTCTTT
CASSLEGSTEAFF
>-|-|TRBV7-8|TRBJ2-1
TGTGCCAGCTTGGCCGGAGGGGCCTACAATGAGCAGTTCTTC
CASLAGGAYNEQFF
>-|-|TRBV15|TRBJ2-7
TGTGCCATCGCTCCGGGACTGTCCTACGAGCAGTACTTC
CAIAPGLSYEQYF
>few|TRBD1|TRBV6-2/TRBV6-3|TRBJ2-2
TGTGCCAGCAGCCGCACCGGGACAGGGTTAACCGGGGAGCTGTTTTTT
CASSRTGTGLTGELFF
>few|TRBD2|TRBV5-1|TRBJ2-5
TGCGCCAGCAGCTTGGGGGGACTAGCGGGAGGTTTGGAGACCCAGTACTTC
CASSLGGLAGGLETQYF
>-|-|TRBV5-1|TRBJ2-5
TGCGCCAGCAGCTTATCCGGGCGGGGGCCGCAAGAGACCCAGTACTTC
CASSLSGRGPQETQYF
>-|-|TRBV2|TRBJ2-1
TGTGCCAGCAGTCTCCCCGGGACATCGATTGAGCAGTTCTTC
CASSLPGTSIEQFF